This T cell receptor (beta chain) was observed in a study of radiation and T cells in renal cell carcinoma (dated by TCRdb to about 2020). Describing the broader study: TCR beta sequencing covered 50 to 55 samples in total, comprising approximately 26 tumors and about 27 peripheral blood samples. Across all 53 samples, 4 million or so unique CDR3 nucleotide sequences encoding around 2,500,000 unique CDR3 amino acid sequences were identified. The final blood draw was performed at 4 weeks after radiation, at the same time as nephrectomy. General conclusions and limits of the study: Blood repertoire dynamics were not followed beyond 4 weeks after treatment. Top tumor clonotypes rose in blood from baseline to 2 weeks post-radiation, then contracted by 4 weeks, suggesting transient expansion of tumor-resident clones. Because pretreatment tumor biopsies were not available, the study could not determine whether clonotypes were already present within the tumor at baseline. Because the trial had a single-armed design, the trial could not examine how radiation dose or scheduling affected the TCR repertoire.

The label giving this sample's time point can be read as: blood 4 weeks post-SBRT, at nephrectomy. This specimen's treatment or condition label, interpreted: 15 Gy SBRT to primary tumor, nephrectomy 4 weeks later. Samples were obtained from a clinical trial, in which 15 Gy stereotactic body radiation therapy was delivered to primary renal cell carcinomas and nephrectomy was performed 4 weeks later. To follow tumor-enriched clonotypes, serial peripheral blood was collected from radiation-treated patients at baseline and at 2 weeks and 4 weeks after SBRT. All patients had renal cell carcinoma with clear cell pathology. The QIAamp DNA Blood Mini Kit (Qiagen) was used to prepare genomic DNA for TCR sequencing. Only samples passing all quality control checks were included in the analyses. Concerning this clone: This receptor's antigen is unknown. The sample holds no much larger clone one base away, and base qualities are not on file.

CDR1 and CDR2, per the germline V gene, are MNHEY and SVGAGI. V lost 2 bases and J lost 0 bases; the stretch between them is 8 bases long. The CDR3 covers 15 residues, taking in both the cysteine and the phenylalanine. Left in the record is the CDR3 DNA by itself, 45 bases read in frame from the first base. Following the manufacturer's recommendations, the immunoSEQ kit was used to generate TCR beta libraries from genomic DNA. For library preparation, a first multiplex PCR was performed with proprietary primers, followed by a second PCR in which unique barcodes were added, and bead cleanups were performed after each round. Each sample batch included a kit-provided positive control reaction and a negative control reaction. The final libraries were assessed on an Agilent 4200 TapeStation D1000 ScreenTape, pooled by volume, and quantified by qPCR. Sequencing was performed on an Illumina NextSeq500 using a MidOutput 150-cycle cartridge, with 156 Read1 cycles, 15 Index1 cycles, and the kit custom primers. The pooled library was loaded at approximately 0.98 pM with around 20% PhiX control spiked in. As for the original processing: Vendor-processed data were analyzed in R, with a clonotype defined as all T cells sharing the same CDR3 nucleotide sequence. For clone abundance analyses, frequencies were normalized to the 10,000 most abundant clones in each sample. Public T cell clones, which averaged fewer than five per sample, were excluded before analysis. Tumor-enriched clonotypes and baseline blood-enriched clonotypes were defined as those with an abundance difference of at least 32-fold between compartments. A beta-binomial differential abundance model was used to identify clonotypes that expanded or contracted between blood time points. The Baroni-Urbani and Buser coefficient was used to measure tumor-blood repertoire similarity, and groups were compared with two-tailed Wilcoxon tests in R. TCRdb stores this immuneACCESS table with in-frame sequences only. Part of the clones is absent; in the studies checked, under half of the shortfall reflects unresolved V genes, and no reason is known for the rest. V, J and clone size reflect that table, while D and trimming were determined from the DNA. This sample comprises 25,000 to 40,000 clones, about 84% of them detected only once. The ten top clones hold 25% to 40% of the sample.

Source: blood, taken from a patient whose treatment included radiotherapy and nephrectomy. The chain couples TRBV6-5 to TRBJ1-5; the D gene assignment is ambiguous. This receptor was taken from a man in his sixties with renal cell carcinoma. The CDR3 is CASSYGRHSNQPQHF. The sequenced DNA: TGTGCCAGCAGTTACGGCAGGCATAGCAATCAGCCCCAGCATTTT.